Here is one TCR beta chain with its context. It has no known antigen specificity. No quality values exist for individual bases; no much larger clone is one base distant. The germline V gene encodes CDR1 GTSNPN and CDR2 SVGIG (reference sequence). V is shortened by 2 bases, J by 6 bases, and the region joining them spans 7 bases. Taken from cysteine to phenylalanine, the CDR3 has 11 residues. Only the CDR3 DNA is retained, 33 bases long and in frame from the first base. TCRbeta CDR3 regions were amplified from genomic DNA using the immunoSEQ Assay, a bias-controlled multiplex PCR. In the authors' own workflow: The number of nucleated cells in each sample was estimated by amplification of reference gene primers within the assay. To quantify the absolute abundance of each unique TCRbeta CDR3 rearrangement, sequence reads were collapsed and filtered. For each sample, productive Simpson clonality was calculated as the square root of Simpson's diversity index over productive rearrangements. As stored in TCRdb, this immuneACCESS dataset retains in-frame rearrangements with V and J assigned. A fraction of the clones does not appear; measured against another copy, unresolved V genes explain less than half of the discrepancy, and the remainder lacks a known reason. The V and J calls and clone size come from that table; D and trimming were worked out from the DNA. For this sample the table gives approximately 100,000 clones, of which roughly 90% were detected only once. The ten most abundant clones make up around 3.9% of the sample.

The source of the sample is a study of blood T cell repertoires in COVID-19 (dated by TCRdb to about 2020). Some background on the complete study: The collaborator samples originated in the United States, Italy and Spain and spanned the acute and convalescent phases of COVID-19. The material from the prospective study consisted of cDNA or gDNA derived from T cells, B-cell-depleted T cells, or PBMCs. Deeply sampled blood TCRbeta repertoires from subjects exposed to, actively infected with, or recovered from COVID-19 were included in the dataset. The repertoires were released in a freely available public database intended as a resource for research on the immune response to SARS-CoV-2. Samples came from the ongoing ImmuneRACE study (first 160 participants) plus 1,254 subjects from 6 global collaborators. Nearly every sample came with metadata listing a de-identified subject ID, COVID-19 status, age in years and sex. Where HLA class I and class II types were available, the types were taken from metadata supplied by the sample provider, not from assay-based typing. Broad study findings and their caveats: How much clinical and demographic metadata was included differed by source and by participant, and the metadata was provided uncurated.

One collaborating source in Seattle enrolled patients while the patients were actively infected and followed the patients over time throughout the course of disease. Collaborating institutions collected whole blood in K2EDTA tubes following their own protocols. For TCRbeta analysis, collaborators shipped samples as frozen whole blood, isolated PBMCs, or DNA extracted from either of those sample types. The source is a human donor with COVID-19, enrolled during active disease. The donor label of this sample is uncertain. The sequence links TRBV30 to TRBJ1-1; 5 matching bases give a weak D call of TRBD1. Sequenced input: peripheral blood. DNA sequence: TGTGCCTGGAGTTCAGGGCCTGAAGCTTTCTTT. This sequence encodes CAWSSGPEAFF.